These 5 T cell receptor beta chains were sequenced from one sample in a study of Graves' ophthalmopathy and Graves' hyperthyroidism. RNA transcripts provided the template for amplifying TCR beta CDR3 regions. After a first-round RT-PCR with HTBI primers, a second-round multiplex PCR was run. TCRdb re-derived calls from the multiplex PCR reads in MiXCR, one entry per CDR3 protein. The sample comprises hundreds of thousands of distinct CDR3 sequences, approximately 21% of which are singletons, and approximately 7% rests with the top ten. The sequenced sample consisted of peripheral blood. Receptors originate from a woman aged 18-35 years with stable Graves' hyperthyroidism. Some clones in this sample may be carry-over from other donors' samples.

This clonotype was detected many times. This rearrangement joins TRBV27 to TRBJ2-7, with TRBD2 matching over 11 bases. Germline values: CDR1 MNHEY, CDR2 SMNVEV (reference sequence). Trimming at V came to 7 bases and at J to 3 bases, leaving 5 bases not matched to a gene. This CDR3 region has 14 residues. CDR3 DNA sequence: TGTGCCAGCATGGTGGGGACTAGCGGCTACGAGCAGTACTTC. This encodes CASMVGTSGYEQYF.

V usage is TRBV14 and J usage is TRBJ1-1, with D possibly matching TRBD1 (5 bases). The CDR3 contains 16 residues. Between the trimmed V and J ends, which lost 4 bases and 2 bases, there was a span of 17 bases. Germline V gene sequence: CDR1 SGHDN, CDR2 FVKESK. The CDR3 region is CASSRYLRGDNTEAFF. CDR3 nucleotide sequence: TGTGCCAGCAGCCGTTACCTTAGGGGAGACAACACTGAAGCTTTCTTT.

Many counts were recorded for this clonotype. This chain connects TRBV6-1 to TRBJ1-1; D unclear. V lost 7 bases and J lost 5, with 14 bases in between. The CDR3 contains 13 residues. Germline values: CDR1 MNHNS, CDR2 SASEGT. The CDR3 nucleotides are TGTGCCAGCACTGACGGAGCTTTTACTGAAGCTTTCTTT. This encodes CASTDGAFTEAFF.

In this sample, this clonotype turned up many times. This chain connects TRBV6-1 to TRBJ2-5; tentatively, D is TRBD1 or TRBD2 (5 bases each). The CDR3 loop spans 15 amino acids. V lost 1 base and J 3 bases, leaving 12 bases between the germline ends. The germline CDR1 and CDR2 sequences are MNHNS and SASEGT. CDR3 region: CASSEVGDGEETQYF. The CDR3 nucleotides are TGTGCCAGCAGTGAAGTGGGGGACGGTGAAGAGACCCAGTACTTC.

The chain employs TRBV6-5 and TRBJ1-1; D not certain. This CDR3 contains 13 residues. Germline values: CDR1 MNHEY, CDR2 SVGAGI. V lost 4 bases, J lost 5 bases, and 11 bases lay in between. Here the CDR3 DNA reads TGTGCCAGCAGTTCGCAACGATGGACTGAAGCTTTCTTT. Translated: CASSSQRWTEAFF.